The 30 T cell receptor beta chains presented below share a single source sample, sequenced in a study of blood T cell repertoires in COVID-19. Data came from immunoSEQ multiplex PCR; TCRdb stores just in-frame clones and leaves some out. The repertoire includes 50,000 to 70,000 clones, 72% of them detected once, and around 54% sits in the top ten. Sequenced: PBMCs or T cells enriched from blood (not recorded which). The receptors were gathered from an older woman who had been exposed to COVID-19.

The CDR3 is CASSLGSNFRGPGNTIYF. The CDR3 DNA reads TGCGCCAGCAGCTTGGGGTCCAACTTCAGGGGGCCTGGAAACACCATATATTTT. The V call is TRBV5-1, the J call TRBJ1-3, with 8 positions matching TRBD1. The germline V gene has CDR1 SGHRS and CDR2 YFSETQ. The CDR3 runs to 18 residues. V shed 0 bases, J shed 2 bases, and the junction held 10 bases outside the gene matches.

There are a few counts of this clone. This chain connects TRBV6-2 or TRBV6-3 to TRBJ2-2, with 16 bases lining up with TRBD2. Germline CDR1 and CDR2: MNHEY and SVGEGT. The ends lost 4 bases at V and 2 bases at J; junction bases unmatched: 4. The CDR3 has 18 amino acids. The CDR3 DNA sequence: TGTGCCAGCAGTTCGGGGACTAGCGGGGGGGCCAACACCGGGGAGCTGTTTTTT. Amino acid sequence: CASSSGTSGGANTGELFF.

This chain joins TRBV7-2 and TRBJ1-2, with 11 bases fitting TRBD1. V was pared by 2 bases and J by 7 bases, with 9 bases of the junction left unmatched. Per the germline V gene, CDR1 is SGHTA and CDR2 is FQGNSA. There are 16 residues in the CDR3. The CDR3 here is CASSLNPGTGGIGYTF. The CDR3 DNA reads as TGTGCCAGCAGCTTAAACCCCGGGACAGGGGGAATTGGCTACACCTTC. Using reference TRBV7-2 and TRBJ1-2 for the parts outside the CDR3, the full variable domain is GAGVSQSPSNKVTEKGKDVELRCDPISGHTALYWYRQSLGQGLEFLIYFQGNSAPDKSGLPSDRFSAERTGGSVSTLTIQRTQQEDSAVYLCASSLNPGTGGIGYTFGSGTRLTVV.

The chain uses TRBV27 and TRBJ1-4; D gene uncertain. Germline values: CDR1 MNHEY, CDR2 SMNVEV (reference sequence). Trimming took 5 bases from V and 0 from J, leaving 10 bases between them. The CDR3 covers 15 residues. Here the CDR3 DNA reads TGTGCCAGCAGTCTCCACTTCCCAACTAATGAAAAACTGTTTTTT. Its protein product is CASSLHFPTNEKLFF.

The chain combines TRBV5-1 with TRBJ1-2; 7 nucleotides match TRBD1. The V segment lost 0 bases and the J segment 4 bases; nucleotides outside the gene matches: 9. The germline V gene has CDR1 SGHRS and CDR2 YFSETQ. The CDR3 loop spans 16 amino acids. The CDR3 sequence is CASSLGDRAQGYGYTF. The CDR3 nucleotides are TGCGCCAGCAGCTTGGGCGACAGGGCCCAGGGCTATGGCTACACCTTC.

J is TRBJ1-1 and V is TRBV10-1, with D unclear. CDR3 size: 10 residues. From germline, CDR1 is WNHNN and CDR2 SYGVQD (reference sequence). V dropped 10 bases and J dropped 3 bases, with 6 bases sitting between them. CDR3 region: CATRDTEAFF. For the CDR3, the DNA is TGCGCCACTCGGGACACTGAAGCTTTCTTT.

The sample holds a few counts of this clone. The gene calls are TRBV28 and TRBJ2-3; a possible D gene is TRBD1 (6 bases). CDR3 length: 17 residues. Germline lookup yields CDR1 MDHEN and CDR2 SYDVKM. Trimming cost V 6 bases and J 5 bases, with 24 bases left between them. Here the CDR3 DNA reads TGTGCCAGCAGCCCGGCGACAGGTACTACCCCGGGAGATACGCAGTATTTT. It is translated as CASSPATGTTPGDTQYF.

The J gene is TRBJ2-7, the V gene TRBV15; no firm D call. Germline V gene lookup returns CDR1 LNHNV and CDR2 YYDKDF (reference sequence). There are 13 residues in the CDR3. V was cut by 0 bases and J by 0 bases, with 3 bases left in between. CDR3 coding DNA: TGTGCCACCAGCAGAGACTTCTCCTACGAGCAGTACTTC. It codes for CATSRDFSYEQYF.

This clone was seen ten or more times. The rearrangement joins TRBV27 to TRBJ2-1, with TRBD2 matching over 14 bases. Germline assignment: CDR1 MNHEY and CDR2 SMNVEV (reference sequence). Trimming cost V 6 bases and J 8 bases; bases outside gene matches: 6. The CDR3 sequence is 15 residues long. The chain's CDR3 is CASRGTSGSIYEQFF. The CDR3 DNA is TGTGCCAGCAGGGGGACTAGCGGGAGTATCTATGAGCAGTTCTTC.

CDR3 sequence reads: CASSSRRGAGEQYF. In DNA form, the CDR3 reads TGTGCCAGCAGCTCCCGGCGGGGGGCAGGCGAGCAGTACTTC. The rearrangement links TRBV13 to TRBJ2-7; 8 nucleotides align to TRBD2. Germline trimming cut 4 bases from V and 6 bases from J; bases unmatched to any gene: 8. Germline lookup yields CDR1 PRHDT and CDR2 FYEKMQ (reference sequence). This CDR3 contains 14 residues. The complete variable domain, with remaining parts taken from reference TRBV13 and TRBJ2-7, reads AAGVIQSPRHLIKEKRETATLKCYPIPRHDTVYWYQQGPGQDPQFLISFYEKMQSDKGSIPDRFSAQQFSDYHSELNMSSLELGDSALYFCASSSRRGAGEQYFGPGTRLTVT.

This clone has a handful of counts. The chain recombines TRBV15 with TRBJ2-7, with 9 bases identical to TRBD1. V gave up 2 bases and J gave up 7 bases; unmatched junction bases: 12. The CDR3 covers 16 residues. Per germline, CDR1 LNHNV and CDR2 YYDKDF (reference sequence). CDR3 in amino acids: CATSRKPGQGGGEQYF. As DNA, the CDR3 is TGTGCCACCAGCAGAAAGCCGGGACAGGGAGGAGGAGAGCAGTACTTC.

This clone has ten or more counts. The chain joins TRBV5-4 to TRBJ2-2, with 9 bases that match TRBD1. Germline trimming cut 4 bases from V and 7 bases from J; bases unmatched to any gene: 8. The CDR3 has 15 residues. Germline values: CDR1 SGHNT, CDR2 YYREEE (reference sequence). CDR3 sequence reads: CASSRDRAGNGELFF. In DNA form, the CDR3 reads TGTGCCAGCAGCAGGGACAGGGCTGGCAACGGGGAGCTGTTTTTT.

This chain links TRBV15 with TRBJ2-7; TRBD2 agrees at 7 bases. The trim removed 1 base at V and 7 bases at J, leaving 10 bases unmatched. The V gene's germline CDR1 is LNHNV and CDR2 YYDKDF (reference sequence). This CDR3 has 15 amino acids. Written as DNA, the CDR3 is TGTGCCACCAGCAGAGTCTCCGCCGCGGGAGAAGAGCAGTACTTC. Protein product: CATSRVSAAGEEQYF.

V usage is TRBV27 and J usage is TRBJ1-2; D ambiguous. Germline CDR1 reads MNHEY; CDR2 reads SMNVEV (reference sequence). Trimming cost V 3 bases and J 1 base, with 6 bases left between them. The CDR3 is 13 residues long. CDR3 in DNA: TGTGCCAGCAGTTTCGAGGGTAACTATGGCTACACCTTC. Amino acids: CASSFEGNYGYTF.

The chain joins TRBV15 to TRBJ2-7; 9 nucleotides align to TRBD1. Trimming at V came to 4 bases and at J to 5 bases, leaving 9 bases not matched to a gene. The CDR3 consists of 15 residues. CDR1 is LNHNV and CDR2 is YYDKDF in the germline V gene (reference sequence). The CDR3 DNA follows: TGTGCCACCAGCACCCGGACAGGGGAAGGTGACGAGCAGTACTTC. It is translated as CATSTRTGEGDEQYF. Full variable domain (outside the CDR3, taken from reference TRBV15 and TRBJ2-7): DAMVIQNPRYQVTQFGKPVTLSCSQTLNHNVMYWYQQKSSQAPKLLFHYYDKDFNNEADTPDNFQSRRPNTSFCFLDIRSPGLGDTAMYLCATSTRTGEGDEQYFGPGTRLTVT.

The chain joins TRBV15 to TRBJ1-6; D unclear. The germline V gene encodes CDR1 LNHNV and CDR2 YYDKDF (reference sequence). Trimming left V 0 bases short and J 10 bases short, with 13 bases between. CDR3 length: 15 residues. CDR3 loop: CATSRDRPGSSPLHF. CDR3 nucleotide sequence: TGTGCCACCAGCAGAGATCGGCCAGGTTCCTCACCCCTCCACTTT.

V usage is TRBV30 and J usage is TRBJ1-2; possible D gene TRBD1, 5 bases. Germline-derived CDR1 and CDR2 are GTSNPN and SVGIG (reference sequence). The V gene lost 0 bases and the J gene lost 9 bases, with 17 bases spanning the gap. This CDR3 is built from 14 residues. This chain's CDR3 is CAWSVLRGSKSYTF. For the CDR3, the DNA is TGTGCCTGGAGTGTACTAAGGGGCAGCAAGAGCTACACCTTC.

The chain is built from TRBV4-1 and TRBJ2-7; tentatively, D is TRBD2 (5 bases). The CDR3 length is 14 residues. V lost 1 base and J 3 bases, leaving 10 bases between the germline ends. The V gene's germline CDR1 is MGHRA and CDR2 YSYEKL. CDR3 sequence: CASSQAPLDYEQYF. The DNA of the CDR3 is TGCGCCAGCAGCCAAGCCCCACTAGACTACGAGCAGTACTTC.

V gene TRBV28 combines with J gene TRBJ1-2, with 12 bases identical to TRBD1. The germline V gene has CDR1 MDHEN and CDR2 SYDVKM. The CDR3 is made up of 16 amino acids. With V trimmed by 4 bases and J by 7 bases, 10 bases remained unmatched. This CDR3 is CASSSYAGTGGFGYTF. The CDR3 region has the DNA TGTGCCAGCAGTTCTTACGCCGGGACAGGGGGCTTTGGCTACACCTTC.

V usage is TRBV6-5 and J usage is TRBJ2-7; D possibly corresponds to TRBD2 (6 bases). Trimming removed 2 bases from V and 6 bases from J, with 14 bases in between. This CDR3 spans 14 amino acids. CDR1 is MNHEY and CDR2 is SVGAGI in the germline V gene. The CDR3 DNA sequence: TGTGCCAGCAGTTACAGGGAGGATGGAATCGAGCAGTACTTC. Translating it yields CASSYREDGIEQYF.

The chain recombines TRBV6-5 with TRBJ1-2; TRBD1 is a possible D gene (6 bases). The CDR3 runs to 13 residues. Germline CDR1 and CDR2: MNHEY and SVGAGI. V gave up 1 base and J gave up 8 bases, with 11 bases separating them. DNA for the CDR3: TGTGCCAGCAGTTACTTATCAGGGGAGGGCTACACCTTC. This gives the protein CASSYLSGEGYTF.

The V call is TRBV28, the J call TRBJ2-5, with D possibly TRBD2 on 7 matching bases. Looked up from germline, CDR1 is MDHEN and CDR2 is SYDVKM. V gave up 7 bases and J gave up 5 bases, with 11 bases separating them. This CDR3 is 12 amino acids long. In nucleotides, the CDR3 is TGTGCCAGCAAGGGGGGGTCTGAGACCCAGTACTTC. It encodes CASKGGSETQYF.

This chain uses TRBV5-4 with TRBJ1-1; 11 bases fit TRBD1. Germline V CDR1 and CDR2: SGHNT, YYREEE (reference sequence). There are 15 residues in the CDR3. V trimming: 4 bases; J trimming: 3 bases; junction bases outside the gene matches: 5. This chain's CDR3 is CASSPDRGPDTEAFF. CDR3 in DNA: TGTGCCAGCAGCCCGGACAGGGGGCCCGACACTGAAGCTTTCTTT.

V usage is TRBV12-3 or TRBV12-4 and J usage is TRBJ1-1, with D perhaps TRBD1 (6 bases). V dropped 6 bases and J dropped 5 bases, with 10 bases sitting between them. The CDR3 contains 12 residues. CDR3 nucleotide sequence: TGTGCCAGCAGACATGACAGGACTGAAGCTTTCTTT. Protein product: CASRHDRTEAFF.

V and J are TRBV13 and TRBJ1-6; tentative D call: TRBD1 (5 bases). The CDR3 covers 19 residues. Per the germline V gene, CDR1 is PRHDT and CDR2 is FYEKMQ (reference sequence). Deletions cut 6 bases from V and 0 bases from J, with 21 bases between. The DNA of the CDR3 is TGTGCCAGCAGGAAAGGACCCGGAGGGGCAAGCTCCTATAATTCACCCCTCCACTTT. Its protein is CASRKGPGGASSYNSPLHF.

Many counts were recorded for this clone. This chain links TRBV4-2 with TRBJ2-5, with a possible D match to TRBD1 (6 bases). The CDR3 is made up of 13 amino acids. The germline V and J ends were trimmed by 5 bases and 4 bases, with 11 bases remaining between them. Germline V gives CDR1 LGHNA, CDR2 YNFKEQ. This chain's CDR3 is CASSNREGETQYF. As DNA, the CDR3 is TGTGCCAGCAGCAACAGGGAAGGAGAGACCCAGTACTTC.

The chain has TRBV19 and TRBJ1-1; TRBD1 matches 8 bases. From germline, CDR1 is LNHDA and CDR2 SQIVND (reference sequence). V shed 4 bases and J 1 base; nucleotides not matched to a gene: 8. This CDR3 has 16 amino acids. The DNA of the CDR3 is TGTGCCAGTAGTAAAGGCGTCGGGACAGGGAACACTGAAGCTTTCTTT. Encoded protein: CASSKGVGTGNTEAFF. The full variable domain, completed using reference TRBV19 and TRBJ1-1, is DGGITQSPKYLFRKEGQNVTLSCEQNLNHDAMYWYRQDPGQGLRLIYYSQIVNDFQKGDIAEGYSVSREKKESFPLTVTSAQKNPTAFYLCASSKGVGTGNTEAFFGQGTRLTVV.

The rearrangement uses TRBV6-5 and TRBJ2-3; 7 positions agree with TRBD2. This CDR3 has 15 amino acids. The trim removed 4 bases at V and 0 bases at J, leaving 4 bases unmatched. Germline-derived CDR1 and CDR2 are MNHEY and SVGAGI. CDR3 sequence reads: CASSWASGSTDTQYF. Here the CDR3 DNA reads TGTGCCAGCAGTTGGGCTAGCGGAAGCACAGATACGCAGTATTTT.

This clone was picked up a small number of times. The chain combines TRBV20-1 with TRBJ2-1; tentatively, D is TRBD2 (6 bases). V lost 6 bases, J lost 10 bases, and 10 bases lay in between. In germline, CDR1 is DFQATT, CDR2 SNEGSKA (reference sequence). CDR3 length: 10 residues. CDR3 nucleotide sequence: TGCAGTGCGAGACTAGGCGAGCAGTTCTTC. Protein product: CSARLGEQFF.

The genes are TRBV15 and TRBJ2-7; TRBD1 agrees at 10 bases. The V and J ends lost 0 bases and 5 bases, in that order; junction bases with no gene match: 10. CDR1 is LNHNV and CDR2 is YYDKDF in the germline V gene (reference sequence). The CDR3 is 17 residues long. The CDR3 loop reads CATSRDGQGQGNDEQYF. For the CDR3, the DNA is TGTGCCACCAGCAGAGATGGCCAGGGACAGGGGAACGACGAGCAGTACTTC.